This T cell receptor (beta chain) was identified in a study of blood T cell repertoires in COVID-19. Trimming took 7 bases from V and 0 from J, leaving 9 bases between them. The CDR3 runs 13 residues. Germline V lookup: CDR1 SNHLY, CDR2 FYNNEI. The table came from immunoSEQ multiplex PCR; TCRdb's copy has only in-frame clones and leaves some out. The table lists approximately 530,000 clones, around nine tenths of them singletons. The source material was peripheral blood. The TCR originated in a woman aged 45-59 years with COVID-19, enrolled during active disease. The V gene is TRBV2, the J gene TRBJ1-1, with D maybe TRBD1 (6 bases). The CDR3 is CASIDRLNTEAFF. DNA of the CDR3: TGTGCCAGCATTGACAGGCTGAACACTGAAGCTTTCTTT.